This entry lists 20 T cell receptor beta chains sequenced from one sample in a study of blood T cells in healthy people across ages. Combining a sample-barcoded 5' primer with a J-beta primer mix, a second PCR ran for about 7 to 11 cycles. One entry per CDR3 protein, called by TCRdb with MiXCR from the 5' RACE reads. Counted here are approximately 580,000 distinct CDR3 sequences, 24% occurring once; the ten biggest clones make up less than 9%. The same sample was also studied in work on T cells of mothers and their children.

Sequenced: blood. The receptors derive from a boy aged 5-17 years in good health.

The chain uses TRBV2 and TRBJ2-2; D is undetermined. Germline V lookup: CDR1 SNHLY, CDR2 FYNNEI. V was pared by 4 bases and J by 6 bases, with 12 bases between. This CDR3 comprises 14 residues. The CDR3 DNA is TGTGCCAGCAGTGTCTACGTACGAGCCGGGGAGCTGTTTTTT. Translation: CASSVYVRAGELFF.

This clonotype was seen ten or more times. The J gene is TRBJ2-5, the V gene TRBV5-5, with 9 bases aligning to TRBD1. The J segment lost 5 bases and the V segment lost 1 base, leaving 3 bases of the junction unmatched. Germline V gene data show CDR1 as SGHKS and CDR2 as YYEKEE (reference sequence). The CDR3 contains 14 residues. The DNA for the CDR3 is TGTGCCAGCAGCTTGATAGGGACAGGGGAGACCCAGTACTTC. Amino acid sequence: CASSLIGTGETQYF.

This clonotype was counted only a few times. The chain employs TRBV3-1 and TRBJ1-5, with a possible D match to TRBD1 (5 bases). The length of the CDR3 is 17 residues. Germline loops: CDR1 LGHDT, CDR2 YNNKEL (reference sequence). V was pared by 1 base and J by 2 bases, with 15 bases between. CDR3 nucleotides: TGTGCCAGCAGCCAAGGCGGGGGTACTGGGGGCAATCAGCCCCAGCATTTT. Its protein product is CASSQGGGTGGNQPQHF.

This chain links TRBV7-2 with TRBJ2-5; 9 positions match TRBD2. CDR1 SGHTA and CDR2 FQGNSA come from the germline V gene. The CDR3 is made up of 16 amino acids. V was clipped by 5 bases and J by 2 bases; unmatched bases: 9. The CDR3: CASSPGGSGGQETQYF. The CDR3, as DNA: TGTGCCAGCAGCCCCGGTGGTAGCGGGGGTCAAGAGACCCAGTACTTC.

A few counts support this clonotype. The chain couples TRBV6-1 to TRBJ1-1; 8 bases agree with TRBD1. The CDR3 length is 13 residues. V lost 8 bases and J lost 1; bases outside the gene matches: 3. Germline values: CDR1 MNHNS, CDR2 SASEGT. The CDR3 nucleotides are TGTGCCAGCTCGGGACAGGAGAACACTGAAGCTTTCTTT. It yields the protein CASSGQENTEAFF.

A few counts support this clonotype. The gene calls are TRBV20-1 and TRBJ2-5; possibly TRBD2 for D (6 bases). The V end was cut by 3 bases, the J end by 5 bases, with 22 bases between. The CDR3 is 16 residues long. Germline V gene data show CDR1 as DFQATT and CDR2 as SNEGSKA (reference sequence). The CDR3 nucleotides read TGCAGTGCTAGCTTTACGGACTACCCCGAGGGGGAGACCCAGTACTTC. Amino acid sequence: CSASFTDYPEGETQYF.

This clonotype was counted between two and nine times. This chain joins TRBV4-1 and TRBJ2-7, with D possibly TRBD2 on 6 matching bases. V was pared by 3 bases and J by 3 bases, with 18 bases between. The CDR3 extends over 16 amino acids. Germline lookup yields CDR1 MGHRA and CDR2 YSYEKL. Here the CDR3 DNA reads TGCGCCAGCAGCCACCGAGGCGGGACCCGAAACTACGAGCAGTACTTC. This gives the protein CASSHRGGTRNYEQYF.

V usage is TRBV20-1 and J usage is TRBJ2-5, with D unresolved. This CDR3 is 11 amino acids long. Germline V gene sequence: CDR1 DFQATT, CDR2 SNEGSKA (reference sequence). The germline V and J ends were trimmed by 6 bases and 3 bases, with 8 bases remaining between them. DNA of the CDR3: TGCAGTGCCCTAACCAAAGAGACCCAGTACTTC. It encodes CSALTKETQYF.

A word on this clonotype: An end of the junction differs from the germline gene, which may be a read error. The V gene is TRBV28, the J gene TRBJ2-3, with 8 bases fitting TRBD1. The CDR3 has 14 residues. CDR1 is MDHEN and CDR2 is SYDVKM in the germline V gene. The CDR3 reads CASSLGTGTDTQCF. The CDR3 coding sequence is TGTGCCAGCAGCCTAGGGACAGGCACAGATACGCAGTGTTTT.

V gene TRBV28 combines with J gene TRBJ2-5; 12 nucleotides agree with TRBD1. V lost 3 bases, J lost 4 bases, and 6 bases stayed unmatched. The CDR3 is 16 amino acids. CDR1 and CDR2 from the germline V gene are MDHEN and SYDVKM. The CDR3 coding sequence is TGTGCCAGCAGTTTGGGCGGGACAGGGGGCATAGAGACCCAGTACTTC. Residues: CASSLGGTGGIETQYF.

This clonotype has more than one count but fewer than ten. This chain links TRBV7-8 with TRBJ1-4; D unresolved. This CDR3 comprises 13 residues. The germline CDR1 and CDR2 sequences are SGHVS and FQNEAQ. Trimming took off 1 base at V and 8 bases at J, with 8 bases between the two ends. Written as DNA, the CDR3 is TGTGCCAGCAGCTTAGGGGTAACGGAAAAACTGTTTTTT. Translating it yields CASSLGVTEKLFF. Supplemented by reference TRBV7-8 and TRBJ1-4, the full variable domain reads GAGVSQSPRYKVAKRGQDVALRCDPISGHVSLFWYQQALGQGPEFLTYFQNEAQLDKSGLPSDRFFAERPEGSVSTLKIQRTQQEDSAVYLCASSLGVTEKLFFGSGTQLSVL.

The V gene is TRBV7-9, the J gene TRBJ2-1; D is undetermined. Germline V gives CDR1 SEHNR, CDR2 FQNEAQ (reference sequence). The germline V and J ends were trimmed by 1 base and 7 bases, with 14 bases remaining between them. The CDR3 covers 15 residues. This CDR3 is CASSLGSHPENEQFF. CDR3 coding DNA: TGTGCCAGCAGCTTAGGGTCCCACCCTGAGAATGAGCAGTTCTTC.

The chain joins TRBV13 to TRBJ2-7; no clear D. The V end lost 0 bases, the J end lost 6 bases, and 18 bases lay between the germline ends. Germline lookup yields CDR1 PRHDT and CDR2 FYEKMQ (reference sequence). The CDR3 runs 16 residues. Here the CDR3 DNA reads TGTGCCAGCAGCTTAGGTTTGCGTGGGTCGGTAGGCGAGCAGTACTTC. This codes for CASSLGLRGSVGEQYF. The full variable domain, completed using reference TRBV13 and TRBJ2-7, is AAGVIQSPRHLIKEKRETATLKCYPIPRHDTVYWYQQGPGQDPQFLISFYEKMQSDKGSIPDRFSAQQFSDYHSELNMSSLELGDSALYFCASSLGLRGSVGEQYFGPGTRLTVT.

The chain has TRBV28 and TRBJ2-2; TRBD1 is a possible D gene (6 bases). Per the germline V gene, CDR1 is MDHEN and CDR2 is SYDVKM. There are 15 residues in the CDR3. V dropped 2 bases and J dropped 1 base, with 8 bases sitting between them. CDR3 bases: TGTGCCAGCAGTTTAGCAGGGGAGAACACCGGGGAGCTGTTTTTT. The encoded protein is CASSLAGENTGELFF.

In this sample, this clonotype turned up a few times. This chain connects TRBV20-1 to TRBJ2-1; the match to TRBD2 covers 7 bases. The DNA end is a closer match to TRBJ2-5, so the J assignment may be wrong. Germline lookup yields CDR1 DFQATT and CDR2 SNEGSKA (reference sequence). This CDR3 is 15 amino acids long. The CDR3, as DNA: TGCAGTGCTAATCCCCGGCGGGAGTTCGGCGAGACCCAGTACTTC. Protein: CSANPRREFGETQYF.

The chain recombines TRBV20-1 with TRBJ1-6; no clear D. V lost 4 bases to trimming and J lost 8 bases, with 12 bases between them. Germline V gene lookup returns CDR1 DFQATT and CDR2 SNEGSKA (reference sequence). The length of the CDR3 is 13 residues. CDR3 sequence reads: CSAIGNRDSPLHF. The CDR3 bases are TGCAGTGCTATAGGGAATAGAGATTCACCCCTCCACTTT.

A word on this clonotype: Without the conserved terminal phenylalanine or tryptophan, this CDR3 likely stems from a read error. The chain links TRBV5-6 to TRBJ1-6; TRBD1 agrees at 8 bases. Trimming cost V 5 bases and J 9 bases; bases outside gene matches: 10. Germline values: CDR1 SGHDT, CDR2 YYEEEE. The CDR3 is made up of 15 amino acids. The chain's CDR3 is CASRSTGTGSSPLHL. Here the CDR3 DNA reads TGTGCCAGCAGATCGACCGGGACAGGTAGTTCACCCCTCCACTTG.

The chain uses TRBV5-6 and TRBJ1-2; 7 bases align to TRBD1. Germline V lookup: CDR1 SGHDT, CDR2 YYEEEE. CDR3 length: 15 residues. The ends lost 3 bases at V and 4 bases at J; junction bases unmatched: 9. This CDR3 is CASSSYEGAGYGYTF. The CDR3 DNA sequence: TGTGCCAGCAGCTCCTACGAGGGGGCCGGCTATGGCTACACCTTC. Full variable domain (remainder filled in from reference TRBV5-6 and TRBJ1-2): DAGVTQSPTHLIKTRGQQVTLRCSPKSGHDTVSWYQQALGQGPQFIFQYYEEEERQRGNFPDRFSGHQFPNYSSELNVNALLLGDSALYLCASSSYEGAGYGYTFGSGTRLTVV.

This clonotype was observed a handful of times. J is TRBJ2-7 and V is TRBV6-2 or TRBV6-3, with D possibly being TRBD1 (5 bases). The CDR3 length is 13 residues. V lost 4 bases and J 3 bases, leaving 10 bases between the germline ends. Germline-derived CDR1 and CDR2 are MNHEY and SVGEGT. CDR3 amino acids: CASSWGWGYEQYF. CDR3 nucleotides: TGTGCCAGCAGTTGGGGCTGGGGCTACGAGCAGTACTTC.

The J gene is TRBJ1-2, the V gene TRBV30; 10 bases agree with TRBD1. V gave up 3 bases and J gave up 7 bases; unmatched junction bases: 5. This CDR3 is 13 amino acids long. Looked up from germline, CDR1 is GTSNPN and CDR2 is SVGIG (reference sequence). The CDR3 DNA reads TGTGCCTGGAGGTTTGGGACAGGGGTTGGCTACACCTTC. It specifies CAWRFGTGVGYTF.